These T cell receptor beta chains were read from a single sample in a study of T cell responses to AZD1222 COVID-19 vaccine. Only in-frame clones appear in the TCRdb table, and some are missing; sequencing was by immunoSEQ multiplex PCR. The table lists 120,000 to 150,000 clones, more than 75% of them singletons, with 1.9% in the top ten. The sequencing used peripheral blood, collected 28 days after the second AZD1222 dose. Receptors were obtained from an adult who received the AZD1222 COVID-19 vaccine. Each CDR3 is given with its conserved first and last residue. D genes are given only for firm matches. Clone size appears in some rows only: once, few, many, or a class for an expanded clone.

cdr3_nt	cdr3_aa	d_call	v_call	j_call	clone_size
TGCGCCAGCAGCCGACAGACCAACACTGAAGCTTTCTTT	CASSRQTNTEAFF	NA	TRBV5-1	TRBJ1-1	NA
TGCGCCAGCAGCTTGGAAGGGAGCACAGATACGCAGTATTTT	CASSLEGSTDTQYF	NA	TRBV5-1	TRBJ2-3	once
TGTGCCAGCAAAGGGGGACAGGGGGCCTTGCATGGCTACACCTTC	CASKGGQGALHGYTF	TRBD1	TRBV25-1	TRBJ1-2	NA
TGTGCCAGCAGCTTGACGACAGGGTTTGAAGCTTTCTTT	CASSLTTGFEAFF	TRBD1	TRBV7-9	TRBJ1-1	NA
TGTGCCAGCAGGAACGGGGGTAACAAAGAGGACGCTTTCTTT	CASRNGGNKEDAFF	NA	TRBV21-1	TRBJ1-1	NA
TGTGCCAGCAGTTTAAACGGGAGGTCGGTAGGTGAGCAGTTCTTC	CASSLNGRSVGEQFF	TRBD2	TRBV27	TRBJ2-1	NA
TGTGCCAGCAGTTTTGAACCGGGACAGTACTACGAGCAGTACTTC	CASSFEPGQYYEQYF	TRBD1	TRBV7-2	TRBJ2-7	NA
TGCAGCGTTCCCCTCGGTAGCGGGATGAACTACAATGAGCAGTTCTTC	CSVPLGSGMNYNEQFF	TRBD2	TRBV29-1	TRBJ2-1	NA
TGTGCCAGCTCACCATGGGAAGGGGCCCTAAACTATGGCTACACCTTC	CASSPWEGALNYGYTF	NA	TRBV18	TRBJ1-2	NA
TGCAGTGCTAGTAGGCACTACGAGCAGTACTTC	CSASRHYEQYF	NA	TRBV20-1	TRBJ2-7	NA
TGCGCCAGCAGCCCTGAACCAGGGTTGAACACTGAAGCTTTCTTT	CASSPEPGLNTEAFF	NA	TRBV4-1	TRBJ1-1	NA
TGTGCCAGTAGTATAGGGGGCTATCAGCCCCAGCATTTT	CASSIGGYQPQHF	NA	TRBV19	TRBJ1-5	NA
TGTGCCAGCAGCCGGGGCCCAGAGTATTTT	CASSRGPEYF	NA	TRBV5-8	TRBJ2-3	NA
TGTGCCAGCAGGTACAGGGGTAATTCACCCCTCCACTTT	CASRYRGNSPLHF	TRBD1	TRBV2	TRBJ1-6	NA
TGTGCCACAAGCGGCCCGGGACTAGCCGATTCCTACGAGCAGTACTTC	CATSGPGLADSYEQYF	TRBD2	TRBV11-1	TRBJ2-7	once
TGTGCCAGCAGCCAAAAAGGATCCGGGGGCCGGATCTACAATGAGCAGTTCTTC	CASSQKGSGGRIYNEQFF	NA	TRBV7-8	TRBJ2-1	NA
TGTGCCAGCTCAACACAGGGGGCTGGAAACACCATATATTTT	CASSTQGAGNTIYF	TRBD1	TRBV18	TRBJ1-3	NA
TGTGCCAGCAGCTTGGCTAGGGATTCACCCCTCCACTTT	CASSLARDSPLHF	NA	TRBV5-5	TRBJ1-6	NA
TGTGCCAGCCAACCCCTGGACACTCCTCGCAGGAACACCATATATTTT	CASQPLDTPRRNTIYF	NA	TRBV18	TRBJ1-3	NA
TGTGCCAGCAGCTTCGGGGTAGCGGGGTCCGACGAGCAGTACTTC	CASSFGVAGSDEQYF	TRBD2	TRBV11-3	TRBJ2-7	NA
TGTGCCAGCAGCTCCCCGGGCCCTATAAGCGCCGGGGAGCTGTTTTTT	CASSSPGPISAGELFF	NA	TRBV3-1/TRBV3-2	TRBJ2-2	NA
TGTGCCAGCAGCCAAGATCGGGGGAGGTCCCTCCACTTT	CASSQDRGRSLHF	NA	TRBV3-1/TRBV3-2	TRBJ1-6	NA
TGTGCCAGCAGCCTCCGGGGCAGAAACTATGGCTACACCTTC	CASSLRGRNYGYTF	NA	TRBV5-8	TRBJ1-2	NA
TGTGCCAGCAGTGATACGACAGGGGGCTATAATTCACCCCTCCACTTT	CASSDTTGGYNSPLHF	TRBD1	TRBV2	TRBJ1-6	NA
TGTGCCAGTAGCACCGACGAAAGCTCCTACAATGAGCAGTTCTTC	CASSTDESSYNEQFF	NA	TRBV19	TRBJ2-1	NA
TGCAGCGTTGAAGATCGAGGGCAGTGGGCTGAAGCTTTCTTT	CSVEDRGQWAEAFF	NA	TRBV29-1	TRBJ1-1	NA
TGTGCCAGCAGGCGGGAGGGTTCCTACAATGAGCAGTTCTTC	CASRREGSYNEQFF	TRBD2	TRBV6-5	TRBJ2-1	NA
TGTGCCAGCAGCCGAGCCACTGATGGCTACACCTTC	CASSRATDGYTF	NA	TRBV3-1/TRBV3-2	TRBJ1-2	NA
TGCGCCAGCAGCCCCACTTCGGGACGGGAGAACACTGAAGCTTTCTTT	CASSPTSGRENTEAFF	NA	TRBV4-1	TRBJ1-1	NA
TGTGCCAGCAGTGGGGGGGCTGGGGCCAACGTCCTGACTTTC	CASSGGAGANVLTF	NA	TRBV2	TRBJ2-6	NA
TGTGCCAGCAGCTTAACCTCGGTCACGGGGGCCCTCACAGATACGCAGTATTTT	CASSLTSVTGALTDTQYF	NA	TRBV7-8	TRBJ2-3	NA
TGCGCCAGCAGCCACCCCGGACAAGGGGATGGCTACACCTTC	CASSHPGQGDGYTF	NA	TRBV4-1	TRBJ1-2	NA
TGTGCCAGCAGGGCGGTCAGACCAACTAATGAAAAACTGTTTTTT	CASRAVRPTNEKLFF	NA	TRBV6-5	TRBJ1-4	NA
TGTGCCAGCATCTTCGGTACCCCCCTTTGGGAGCAGTACTTC	CASIFGTPLWEQYF	NA	TRBV2	TRBJ2-7	few
TGTGCCAGCAGTGAGACAGGGCGCGGAGACACTGAAGCTTTCTTT	CASSETGRGDTEAFF	TRBD1	TRBV25-1	TRBJ1-1	NA
TGTGCCAGCAGCAGACAGGTCAATCAGCCCCAGCATTTT	CASSRQVNQPQHF	NA	TRBV12-3/TRBV12-4	TRBJ1-5	NA
TGTGCCAGCAGCTTAGACGGGGGACCCAATGAGCAGTTCTTC	CASSLDGGPNEQFF	NA	TRBV5-4	TRBJ2-1	NA
TGTGCCAGCAGCGCCAACTACAATGAGCAGTTCTTC	CASSANYNEQFF	NA	TRBV7-6	TRBJ2-1	NA
TGTGCCACCAGCAGAGATAGGGGGTGGGATGAAAAACTGTTTTTT	CATSRDRGWDEKLFF	NA	TRBV15	TRBJ1-4	NA
TGTGCCAGCAGCACCCCCCAAACAGGGGCCAATTCACCCCTCCACTTT	CASSTPQTGANSPLHF	TRBD1	TRBV7-2	TRBJ1-6	NA
TGTGCCAGCAAGGGCTCTGGGGAGACCCAGTACTTC	CASKGSGETQYF	NA	TRBV25-1	TRBJ2-5	NA
TGTGCCTATCGACAGGGTAGCTCCTATAATTCACCCCTCCACTTT	CAYRQGSSYNSPLHF	TRBD1	TRBV30	TRBJ1-6	NA
TGCGCCAGCAGCCAAGAAGCGGGGGGGCTCGAGCAGTACTTC	CASSQEAGGLEQYF	TRBD2	TRBV4-1	TRBJ2-7	NA
TGCGCCAGCAGTCATCAACTAGCGTGGACGGACAATGAGCAGTTCTTC	CASSHQLAWTDNEQFF	TRBD2	TRBV23-1	TRBJ2-1	NA
TGCGCCAGCAGCTTGGCCAATAGCGGGGGGGCCGGGGAGACCCAGTACTTC	CASSLANSGGAGETQYF	TRBD2	TRBV5-1	TRBJ2-5	once
TGTGCCAGCAGAAGACTAGCGGGAGTAGCCAATGAGCAGTTCTTC	CASRRLAGVANEQFF	TRBD2	TRBV6-5	TRBJ2-1	NA
TGTGCCAGTAGTATGGGGTGGGCGGACTATGGCTACACCTTC	CASSMGWADYGYTF	NA	TRBV19	TRBJ1-2	NA
TGTGCCAGCAGCCTGGGCACACCGGGGGGGAACTATGGCTACACCTTC	CASSLGTPGGNYGYTF	NA	TRBV11-2	TRBJ1-2	NA
TGCGCCAGCAGCTTCCGGCAGAGTATGAACACTGAAGCTTTCTTT	CASSFRQSMNTEAFF	NA	TRBV5-1	TRBJ1-1	NA
TGCGCCAGCAGTGCAAACCTAGGTCCATACGAGCAGTACTTC	CASSANLGPYEQYF	NA	TRBV10-1	TRBJ2-7	NA
TGTGCCAGCAGCCAAAGAGCGGGGACAGGGGGCTACACTGAAGCTTTCTTT	CASSQRAGTGGYTEAFF	TRBD1	TRBV14	TRBJ1-1	few
TGTGCCAGCAGCCTCTCGGGGCAGGGGGAAAACATTCAGTACTTC	CASSLSGQGENIQYF	TRBD1	TRBV6-5	TRBJ2-4	NA
TGTGCCAGCAGTGAACGGAGAAAGGGGGCGCAAAATGGCTACACCTTC	CASSERRKGAQNGYTF	TRBD1	TRBV2	TRBJ1-2	NA
TGCGCCAGCAGCTCCAATAAGCGGGATCACTCCTACAATGAGCAGTTCTTC	CASSSNKRDHSYNEQFF	TRBD2	TRBV5-1	TRBJ2-1	NA
TGTGCCAGCAGCCCCCTCGACCGCTCTGGAAACACCATATATTTT	CASSPLDRSGNTIYF	NA	TRBV3-1/TRBV3-2	TRBJ1-3	NA